The sequence of this TCR beta chain was determined in a study of tumor and adjacent non-tumor tissue in lung cancer. On the study more broadly: Patients comprised roughly 12 adenocarcinoma, 2 squamous cell carcinoma and 1 small cell lung cancer. Aged about 30 to 85 years, patients included 10 men and several women with stage I to III disease.

Germline CDR1 and CDR2: SGHNT and YYREEE (reference sequence). This CDR3 contains 15 residues. Three rounds of nested PCR, following a modified ARM-PCR protocol, produced the TCRbeta library. TCRdb reprocessed the multiplex PCR reads with MiXCR, giving one entry per CDR3 protein. The repertoire includes approximately 120,000 distinct CDR3 sequences, approximately 66% of them detected once, and around 13% sits in the top ten. The template was RNA from unsorted bulk tissue. General study results and limits: In normal lung, the top 100 clones were significantly more dominant than in tumor. Compared with tumor, normal lung showed significantly lower TCR diversity.

This clonotype was recorded once. Its matching antigen is unknown. A read error may account for a junction end that differs from germline. This receptor was obtained from a man aged 25-45 years with non-small cell lung cancer. Sequencing was carried out using lung tumor tissue. The V gene is TRBV5-4, the J gene TRBJ1-1; D may be TRBD1 (6 bases). The CDR3 region is CASSSEGGRKTETFF. The CDR3 DNA reads TGTGCCAGCAGCTCCGAGGGGGGACGGAAAACTGAAACTTTCTTT.